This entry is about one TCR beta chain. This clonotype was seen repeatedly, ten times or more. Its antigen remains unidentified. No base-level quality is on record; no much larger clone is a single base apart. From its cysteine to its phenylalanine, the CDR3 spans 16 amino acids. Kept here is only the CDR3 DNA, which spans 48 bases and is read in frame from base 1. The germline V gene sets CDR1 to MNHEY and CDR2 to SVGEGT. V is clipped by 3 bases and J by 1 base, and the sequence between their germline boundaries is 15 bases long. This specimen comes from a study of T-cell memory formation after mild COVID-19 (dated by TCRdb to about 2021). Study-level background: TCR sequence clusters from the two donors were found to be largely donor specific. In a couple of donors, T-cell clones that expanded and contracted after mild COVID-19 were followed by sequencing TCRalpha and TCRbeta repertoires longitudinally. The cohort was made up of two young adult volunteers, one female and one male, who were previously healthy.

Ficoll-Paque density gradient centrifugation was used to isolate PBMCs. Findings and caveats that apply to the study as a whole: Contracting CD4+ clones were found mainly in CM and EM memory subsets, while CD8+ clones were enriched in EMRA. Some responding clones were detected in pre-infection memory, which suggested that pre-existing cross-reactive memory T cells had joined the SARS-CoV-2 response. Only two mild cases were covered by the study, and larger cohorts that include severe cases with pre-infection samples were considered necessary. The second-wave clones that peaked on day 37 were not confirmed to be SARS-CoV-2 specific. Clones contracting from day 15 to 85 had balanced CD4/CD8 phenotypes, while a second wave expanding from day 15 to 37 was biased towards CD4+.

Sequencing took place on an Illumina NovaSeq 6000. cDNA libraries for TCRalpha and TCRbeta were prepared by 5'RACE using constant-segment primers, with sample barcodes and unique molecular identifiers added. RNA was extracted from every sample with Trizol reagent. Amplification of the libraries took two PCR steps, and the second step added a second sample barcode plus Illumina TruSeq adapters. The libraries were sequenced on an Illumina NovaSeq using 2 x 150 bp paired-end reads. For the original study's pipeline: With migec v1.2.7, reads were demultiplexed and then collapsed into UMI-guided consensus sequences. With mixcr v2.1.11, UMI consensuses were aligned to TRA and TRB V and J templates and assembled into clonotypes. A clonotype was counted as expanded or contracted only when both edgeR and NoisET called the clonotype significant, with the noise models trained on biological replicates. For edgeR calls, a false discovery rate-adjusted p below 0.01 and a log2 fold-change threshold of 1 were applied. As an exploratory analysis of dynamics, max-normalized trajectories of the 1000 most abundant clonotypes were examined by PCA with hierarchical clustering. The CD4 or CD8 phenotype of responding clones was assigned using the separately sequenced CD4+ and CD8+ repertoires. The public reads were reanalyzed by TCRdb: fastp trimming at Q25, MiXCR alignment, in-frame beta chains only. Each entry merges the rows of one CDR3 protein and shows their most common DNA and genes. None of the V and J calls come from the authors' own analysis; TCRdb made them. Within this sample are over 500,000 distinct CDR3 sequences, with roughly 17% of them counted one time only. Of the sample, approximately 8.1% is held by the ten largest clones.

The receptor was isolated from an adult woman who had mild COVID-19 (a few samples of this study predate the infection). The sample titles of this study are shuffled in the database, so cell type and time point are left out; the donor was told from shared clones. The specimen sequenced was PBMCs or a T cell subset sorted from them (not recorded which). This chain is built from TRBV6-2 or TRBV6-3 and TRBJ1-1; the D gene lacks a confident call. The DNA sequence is TGTGCCAGCAGTTATTCCTTGGGCACCAGGAACACTGAAGCTTTCTTT. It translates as CASSYSLGTRNTEAFF.